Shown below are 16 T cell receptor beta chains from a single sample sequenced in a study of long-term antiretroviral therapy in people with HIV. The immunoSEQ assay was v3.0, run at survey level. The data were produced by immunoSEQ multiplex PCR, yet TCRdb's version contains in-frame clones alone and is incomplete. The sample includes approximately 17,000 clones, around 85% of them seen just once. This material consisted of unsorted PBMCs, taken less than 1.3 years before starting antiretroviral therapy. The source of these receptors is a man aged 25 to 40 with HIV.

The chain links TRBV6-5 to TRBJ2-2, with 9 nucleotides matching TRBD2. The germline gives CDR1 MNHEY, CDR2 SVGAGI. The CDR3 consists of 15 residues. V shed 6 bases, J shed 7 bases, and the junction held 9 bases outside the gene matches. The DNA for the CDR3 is TGTGCCAGCAGCCCCACGGGACTAGCTGGCGGGGAGCTGTTTTTT. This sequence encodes CASSPTGLAGGELFF.

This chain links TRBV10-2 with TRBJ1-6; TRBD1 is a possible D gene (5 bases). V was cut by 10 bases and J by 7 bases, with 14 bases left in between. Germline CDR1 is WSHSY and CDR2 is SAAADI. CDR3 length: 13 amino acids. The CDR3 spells CAIMGPENSPLHF. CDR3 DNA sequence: TGCGCCATCATGGGACCGGAGAATTCACCCCTCCACTTT.

CDR3 in amino acids: CASSSLGDGYYGYTF. DNA of the CDR3: TGTGCCAGCAGCTCCCTTGGTGACGGATACTATGGCTACACCTTC. V usage is TRBV7-9 and J usage is TRBJ1-2; D gene uncertain. The V and J ends lost 4 bases and 3 bases respectively, with 15 bases between them. Per the germline V gene, CDR1 is SEHNR and CDR2 is FQNEAQ (reference sequence). The CDR3 totals 15 residues.

The CDR3 region is CASSQALAGKGEQFF. DNA for the CDR3: TGTGCCAGCAGCCAAGCACTAGCGGGAAAGGGTGAGCAGTTCTTC. The chain carries TRBV14 and TRBJ2-1, with 10 nucleotides matching TRBD2. From germline, CDR1 is SGHDN and CDR2 FVKESK. The junction had 6 bases not matched to a gene; V was cut back by 1 base and J by 9 bases. The CDR3 has 15 amino acids.

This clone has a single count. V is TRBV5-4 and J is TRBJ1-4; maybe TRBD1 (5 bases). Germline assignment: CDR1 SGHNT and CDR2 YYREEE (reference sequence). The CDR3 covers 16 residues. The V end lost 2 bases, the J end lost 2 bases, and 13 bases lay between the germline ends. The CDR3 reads CASSFGTPSTNEKLFF. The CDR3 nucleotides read TGTGCCAGCAGCTTTGGGACGCCGTCTACTAATGAAAAACTGTTTTTT.

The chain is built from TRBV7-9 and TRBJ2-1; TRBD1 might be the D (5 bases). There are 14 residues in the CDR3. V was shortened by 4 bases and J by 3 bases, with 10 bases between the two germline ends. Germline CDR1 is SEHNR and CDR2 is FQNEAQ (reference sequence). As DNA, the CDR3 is TGTGCCAGCAGCTCTCCCACAGGCTACAATGAGCAGTTCTTC. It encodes CASSSPTGYNEQFF.

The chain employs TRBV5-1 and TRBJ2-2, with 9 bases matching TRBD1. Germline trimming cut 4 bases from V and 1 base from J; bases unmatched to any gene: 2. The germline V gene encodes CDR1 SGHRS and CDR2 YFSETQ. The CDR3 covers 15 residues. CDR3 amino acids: CASSLGQGNTGELFF. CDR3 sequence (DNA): TGCGCCAGCAGCCTGGGACAGGGGAACACCGGGGAGCTGTTTTTT.

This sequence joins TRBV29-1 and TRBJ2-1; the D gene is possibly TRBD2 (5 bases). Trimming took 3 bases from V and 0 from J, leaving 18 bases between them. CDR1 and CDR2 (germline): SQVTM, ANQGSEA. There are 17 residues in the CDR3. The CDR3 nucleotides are TGCAGCGTTGATTTTTGGGTGGGAGTCAGCTCCTACAATGAGCAGTTCTTC. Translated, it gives CSVDFWVGVSSYNEQFF.

CDR3 bases: TGTGCCAGCAAATCGGACAGGGGGCACACTGAAGCTTTCTTT. It encodes CASKSDRGHTEAFF. The rearrangement uses TRBV6-4 and TRBJ1-1; 11 nucleotides line up with TRBD1. With 7 bases clipped from V and 3 bases from J, the junction kept 4 bases outside the gene matches. Germline V gives CDR1 MRHNA, CDR2 SNTAGT. The CDR3 length is 14 residues.

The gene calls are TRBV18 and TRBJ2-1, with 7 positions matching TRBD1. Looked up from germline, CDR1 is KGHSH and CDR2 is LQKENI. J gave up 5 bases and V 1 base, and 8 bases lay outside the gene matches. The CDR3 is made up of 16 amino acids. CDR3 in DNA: TGTGCCAGCTCACCACAAGGGGGCAGGGGAGACAATGAGCAGTTCTTC. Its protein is CASSPQGGRGDNEQFF.

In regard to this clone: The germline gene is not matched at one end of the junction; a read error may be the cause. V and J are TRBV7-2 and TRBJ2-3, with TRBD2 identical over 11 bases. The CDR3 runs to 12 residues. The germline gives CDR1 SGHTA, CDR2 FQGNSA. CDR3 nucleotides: TGTGCCAGCATCGAGACCGGGACTAGCGGTTCCTTT. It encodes CASIETGTSGSF.

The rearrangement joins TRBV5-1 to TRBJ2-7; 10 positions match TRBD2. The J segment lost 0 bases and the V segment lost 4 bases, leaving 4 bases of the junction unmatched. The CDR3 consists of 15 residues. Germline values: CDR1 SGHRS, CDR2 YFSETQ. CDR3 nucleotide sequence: TGCGCCAGCAGCGTCACTAGCGGGGCCTCCTACGAGCAGTACTTC. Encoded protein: CASSVTSGASYEQYF.

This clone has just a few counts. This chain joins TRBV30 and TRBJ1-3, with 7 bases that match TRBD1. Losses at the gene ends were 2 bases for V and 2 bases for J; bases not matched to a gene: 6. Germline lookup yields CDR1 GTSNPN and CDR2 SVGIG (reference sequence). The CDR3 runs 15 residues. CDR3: CAWSSWDRPGNTIYF. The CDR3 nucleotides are TGTGCCTGGAGTAGTTGGGACAGACCTGGAAACACCATATATTTT.

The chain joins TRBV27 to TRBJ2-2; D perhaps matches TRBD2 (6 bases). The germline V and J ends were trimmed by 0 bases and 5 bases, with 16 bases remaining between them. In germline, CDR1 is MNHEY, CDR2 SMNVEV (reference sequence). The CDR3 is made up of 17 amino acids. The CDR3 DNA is TGTGCCAGCAGTTTATCAAAGGCGGGATGGGGGACCGGGGAGCTGTTTTTT. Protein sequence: CASSLSKAGWGTGELFF.

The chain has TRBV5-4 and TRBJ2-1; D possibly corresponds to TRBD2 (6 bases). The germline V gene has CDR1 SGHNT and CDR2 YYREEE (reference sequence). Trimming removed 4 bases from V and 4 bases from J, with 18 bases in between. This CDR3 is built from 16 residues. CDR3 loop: CASSPAGLLGYNEQFF. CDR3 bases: TGTGCCAGCAGCCCGGCGGGACTCCTCGGGTACAATGAGCAGTTCTTC.

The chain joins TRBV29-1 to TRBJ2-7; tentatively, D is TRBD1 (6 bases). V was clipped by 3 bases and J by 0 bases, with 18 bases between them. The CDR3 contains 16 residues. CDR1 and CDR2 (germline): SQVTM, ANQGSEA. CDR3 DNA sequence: TGCAGCGTTGAGGGCCGCCCCGGGACACCCTCCTACGAGCAGTACTTC. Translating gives CSVEGRPGTPSYEQYF.